These T cell receptor beta chains were read from a single sample in a study of neurological immune-mediated disorders. MiXCR was run by TCRdb on the 5' RACE reads, yielding one entry per CDR3 protein. The sample lists roughly 45,000 distinct CDR3 sequences, around 13% occurring once. Sequencing was carried out using PBMCs. These receptors all come from a male donor with HTLV-1-associated myelopathy (HAM/TSP). CDR3s include the opening cysteine and the closing phenylalanine or tryptophan. The D gene is left open where the match is weak. Not every row has a clone size; where given, it reads once, few, many or a size class.

d_call,j_call,v_call,clone_size,cdr3_nt,cdr3_aa
.,TRBJ2-7,TRBV10-3,many,TGTGCCATCGCCAGAAGAGACGAGCAGTACTTC,CAIARRDEQYF
TRBD1,TRBJ2-3,TRBV20-1,many,TGCAGTGCTCTCGACAGGGTGGGCACAGATACGCAGTATTTT,CSALDRVGTDTQYF
.,TRBJ1-2,TRBV20-1,many,TGCAGTGCCTTTCGCGGGACAATCGGTGGCTACACCTTC,CSAFRGTIGGYTF
TRBD2,TRBJ2-1,TRBV10-2,many,TGCGCCAGCACCCCTAGCGGGGGGGGCAATGAGCAGTTCTTC,CASTPSGGGNEQFF
.,TRBJ1-1,TRBV5-1,many,TGCGCCAGCAGCTTCCAGGGGAACACTGAAGCTTTCTTT,CASSFQGNTEAFF
.,TRBJ1-4,TRBV20-1,many,TGCAGTGCTAAAGGGCGAAATGAAAAACTGTTTTTT,CSAKGRNEKLFF
.,TRBJ2-4,TRBV10-2,many,TGCGCCAGGCTACAACTAGCCAAAAACATTCAGTACTTC,CARLQLAKNIQYF
.,TRBJ2-5,TRBV4-2,.,TGTGCCAGCAGCCAAGGGAGGGTGGGGCTGGAAGAGACCCAGTACTTC,CASSQGRVGLEETQYF
.,TRBJ2-1,TRBV11-3,.,TGTGCCAGCAGCTTATCAACGTCCCGGGAGCAGTTCTTC,CASSLSTSREQFF
.,TRBJ1-5,TRBV10-3,many,TGTGCCATCAGTGATGCCGATCAGCCCCAGCATTTT,CAISDADQPQHF
TRBD1,TRBJ1-2,TRBV29-1,.,TGCAGCGTTGAAGAGGTGGACAGGATGAGCTACACCTTC,CSVEEVDRMSYTF
TRBD2,TRBJ2-1,TRBV20-1,many,TGCAGTGCTACCGCCGGGACTAGCCGGAATGAGCAGTTCTTC,CSATAGTSRNEQFF
.,TRBJ1-5,TRBV11-2,many,TGTGCCAGCAGCGAGGACTTACCCGATCAGCCCCAGCATTTT,CASSEDLPDQPQHF
TRBD2,TRBJ2-5,TRBV5-6,many,TGTGCCAGCAGCCAACCGGGAGGGCAGACCCAGTACTTC,CASSQPGGQTQYF
.,TRBJ1-2,TRBV5-1,many,TGCGCCAGCAGCTTGGAAGGGAGTACTGGCTACACCTTC,CASSLEGSTGYTF
.,TRBJ2-7,TRBV7-6,.,TGTGCAAGCAGCACCCCCTCGCAGGGATCCCACGAGCAGTACTTC,CASSTPSQGSHEQYF
TRBD1,TRBJ1-6,TRBV6-2/TRBV6-3,many,TGTGCCAGCAGTACGACAGGGCGCAATTCACCCCTCCACTTT,CASSTTGRNSPLHF
.,TRBJ2-7,TRBV5-1,many,TGCGCCAGCAGCTCAGGACAGTCGCCCTACGAGCAGTACTTC,CASSSGQSPYEQYF
.,TRBJ2-3,TRBV20-1,many,TGCAGTGCTAGAGACCCGAGGAGGGGCACAGATACGCAGTATTTT,CSARDPRRGTDTQYF
.,TRBJ1-6,TRBV5-1,many,TGCGCCAGCAGCTTGGTTAGCAATTCACCCCTCCACTTT,CASSLVSNSPLHF
.,TRBJ1-1,TRBV20-1,few,TGCAGTGCTAGAGTACTGATGAACACTGAAGCTTTCTTT,CSARVLMNTEAFF
TRBD2,TRBJ2-7,TRBV7-2,many,TGTGCCAGCAGTTTTAGCGGGGGCCACTCCTACGAGCAGTACTTC,CASSFSGGHSYEQYF
.,TRBJ2-1,TRBV30,.,TGTGCCTGGAGTCCCTCCTACAATGAGCAGTTCTTC,CAWSPSYNEQFF
.,TRBJ2-7,TRBV5-1,many,TGCGCCAGCAGCTTGGCAGATTTGACGCACGAGCAGTACTTC,CASSLADLTHEQYF
.,TRBJ1-4,TRBV20-1,many,TGCAGTGGTGTGGACAGAGGGGTCGGTGAAAAACTGTTTTTT,CSGVDRGVGEKLFF
.,TRBJ2-1,TRBV20-1,many,TGCAGTGCTAGACCAAGGACTGGATACAATGAGCAGTTCTTC,CSARPRTGYNEQFF
.,TRBJ2-3,TRBV7-9,many,TGTGCCAGCAGCTTAGGAGGGCTCGGCACAGATACGCAGTATTTT,CASSLGGLGTDTQYF
.,TRBJ1-5,TRBV7-8,many,TGTGCCAGCAGCTTAGATCAACAGCCCCAGCATTTT,CASSLDQQPQHF
.,TRBJ1-1,TRBV20-1,many,TGCAGTGCTAGAGAGGGCCGGGGAAAGGGCACTGAAGCTTTCTTT,CSAREGRGKGTEAFF
TRBD2,TRBJ2-3,TRBV5-1,many,TGCGCCAGCAGCTCGACGCGGGGGGCAAGCACAGATACGCAGTATTTT,CASSSTRGASTDTQYF
TRBD2,TRBJ2-1,TRBV20-1,.,TGCAGTGCTAGAGATCCTGGCGGGGGGGTCTACAATGAGCAGTTCTTC,CSARDPGGGVYNEQFF
.,TRBJ2-5,TRBV7-9,once,TGTGTCAGCAGCCCGCAAGGGGGGCAGGGAGAGACCCAGTACTTC,CVSSPQGGQGETQYF
TRBD1,TRBJ2-7,TRBV5-1,many,TGCGCCAGCAGCCAGGGACAGGGCTACTACGAGCAGTACTTC,CASSQGQGYYEQYF
.,TRBJ1-5,TRBV11-3,many,TGTGCCAGCAGCTTAGATCGTCGGGAAAATCAGCCCCAGCATTTT,CASSLDRRENQPQHF
.,TRBJ2-1,TRBV7-9,many,TGTGCCAGCAGTGCACTAGGGTGGCAGTTCTTC,CASSALGWQFF
.,TRBJ1-3,TRBV28,many,TGTGCCAGCAGTTCTCCTGAGGCGGCAGGAAACACCATATATTTT,CASSSPEAAGNTIYF
.,TRBJ2-1,TRBV9,many,TGTGCCAGCAGCGTAGTAACCCCCTCTGAGCAGTTCTTC,CASSVVTPSEQFF
.,TRBJ1-2,TRBV5-5,many,TGTGCCAGCAGCCCCAGTGCTGGGGGCGCCGCCTTATCTGGCTACACCTTC,CASSPSAGGAALSGYTF
.,TRBJ1-1,TRBV29-1,many,TGCAGCGTTGTTAGACATCCGAACACTGAAGCTTTCTTT,CSVVRHPNTEAFF
.,TRBJ1-1,TRBV16,many,TGTGCCAGCACTCCTAAATCACGGGAAAAAAACACTGAAGCTTTCTTT,CASTPKSREKNTEAFF
.,TRBJ1-2,TRBV20-1,many,TGCAGTGCCAGACCCGTCGGGTGGGGAGATGGCTACACCTTC,CSARPVGWGDGYTF
.,TRBJ1-1,TRBV10-3,many,TGTGCCATCAGTGACTCCCTGGACCCCAACACTGAAGCTTTCTTT,CAISDSLDPNTEAFF